This TCR beta chain emerged from a study of blood T cell repertoires in COVID-19. Study summary: Sources were T cells, B-cell-depleted T cells, or PBMCs; the material itself was cDNA or gDNA.

Authors' analysis steps: Reference gene primer amplification gave nucleated cell count estimates. The protocol was immunoSEQ multiplex PCR, while the TCRdb copy is restricted to in-frame clones and leaves out a portion. For V, J and clone size, that table is used; D and trimming come from the DNA. The sample has approximately 220,000 clones; approximately 88% are singletons. Trimming shortened V by 0 bases and J by 1 base, and 19 bases separated the two germline ends. The germline gives CDR1 SGHDT, CDR2 YYEEEE. CDR3 length: 18 residues. Sequenced material: peripheral blood. The chain joins TRBV5-6 to TRBJ2-5; tentatively, D is TRBD2 (6 bases). This clonotype was obtained from a man aged 40-50 years with acute or convalescent COVID-19. The CDR3 region has the DNA TGTGCCAGCAGCTTGGGATTTCGGCGGGATCCCGTCCAAGAGACCCAGTACTTC. Amino acid sequence: CASSLGFRRDPVQETQYF. Using reference TRBV5-6 and TRBJ2-5 for the parts outside the CDR3, the full variable domain is DAGVTQSPTHLIKTRGQQVTLRCSPKSGHDTVSWYQQALGQGPQFIFQYYEEEERQRGNFPDRFSGHQFPNYSSELNVNALLLGDSALYLCASSLGFRRDPVQETQYFGPGTRLLVL.